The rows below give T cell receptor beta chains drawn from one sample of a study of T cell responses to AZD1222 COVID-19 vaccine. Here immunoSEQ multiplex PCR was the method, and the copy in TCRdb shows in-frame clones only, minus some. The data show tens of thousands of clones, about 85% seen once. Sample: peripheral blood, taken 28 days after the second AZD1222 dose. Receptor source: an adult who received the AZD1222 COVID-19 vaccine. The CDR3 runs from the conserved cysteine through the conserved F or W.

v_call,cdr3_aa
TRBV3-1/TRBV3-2,CASSPGPASYEQYF
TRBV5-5,CASSVEGISGNTIYF
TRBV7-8,CASSTWGSEYNEQFF
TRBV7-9,CASSSSSGGGNSPLHF
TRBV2,CASRAISGRGTEAFF
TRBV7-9,CASSIGTSGTPYEQYF
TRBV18,CASSPSGGGTNTGELFF
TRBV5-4,CASREEGLVGEQYF
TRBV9,CASSGTSGYNEQFF
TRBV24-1,CATSESGGIPNTGELFF
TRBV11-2,CASRKGTYEQYF
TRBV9,CASSFRDNNQPQHF
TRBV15,CATSQLDRAPRQPQHF
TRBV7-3,CASSPQGGSTGELFF
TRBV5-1,CASSLTAGGQYNEQFF
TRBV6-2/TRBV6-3,CASSYGTGPTLRGYTF
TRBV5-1,CASSTRQTYGYTF